The 16 T cell receptor beta chains reported below all come from one sample, sequenced in a study of T cells in Graves' hyperthyroidism and ophthalmopathy. Amplified TCR beta CDR3 regions came from RNA transcripts. The HTBI set primed first-round TCR CDR3 RT-PCR. TCRdb used MiXCR to reprocess the multiplex PCR reads, holding one entry per CDR3 protein. The sample gives a few hundred thousand distinct CDR3 sequences, approximately 15% of which show up once; roughly 6.2% is in the top ten. Sequencing input: blood. The source is a woman aged 30 to 39 with Graves' hyperthyroidism that later progressed to Graves' ophthalmopathy.

A few counts support this clonotype. V gene TRBV30 combines with J gene TRBJ2-3; D might be TRBD1 or TRBD2, each matching 6 bases. V gave up 0 bases and J gave up 7 bases, with 11 bases separating them. The germline V gene encodes CDR1 GTSNPN and CDR2 SVGIG (reference sequence). The CDR3 length is 13 residues. CDR3 coding DNA: TGTGCCTGGAGTGTACCGGGGGCAAATACGCAGTATTTT. This codes for CAWSVPGANTQYF.

This clonotype was counted ten times or more. The chain has TRBV30 and TRBJ2-3; 10 bases map to TRBD2. Germline CDR1 reads GTSNPN; CDR2 reads SVGIG (reference sequence). J was trimmed by 6 bases and V by 0 bases; bases with no gene match: 12. The CDR3 loop spans 17 amino acids. This CDR3 is CAWSVIGLAGATDTQYF. For the CDR3, the DNA is TGTGCCTGGAGTGTTATTGGGCTAGCGGGAGCAACCGATACGCAGTATTTT.

This clonotype was seen a few times. This chain connects TRBV19 to TRBJ2-3; 9 bases line up with TRBD2. The ends lost 3 bases at V and 3 bases at J; junction bases unmatched: 4. CDR1 is LNHDA, CDR2 SQIVND, per germline (reference sequence). The CDR3 covers 15 residues. The CDR3 coding sequence is TGTGCCAGTAGTATCGGTAGCGGGAGAACAGATACGCAGTATTTT. As protein: CASSIGSGRTDTQYF.

This clonotype has ten or more counts. The chain recombines TRBV5-8 with TRBJ2-1; 7 positions match TRBD1. CDR1 and CDR2 from the germline V gene are SGHTS and YDEGEE. V shed 7 bases and J 4 bases; nucleotides not matched to a gene: 11. There are 15 residues in the CDR3. The CDR3 loop reads CASPTRQGQYNEQFF. The CDR3 nucleotides are TGTGCCAGCCCTACTCGACAGGGCCAATACAATGAGCAGTTCTTC.

In this sample, this clonotype turned up a few times. This rearrangement joins TRBV4-2 to TRBJ2-1; TRBD2 aligns across 7 bases. The trim removed 4 bases at V and 0 bases at J, leaving 6 bases unmatched. Germline V gene data show CDR1 as LGHNA and CDR2 as YNFKEQ. This CDR3 has 16 residues. The CDR3 DNA reads as TGTGCCAGCAGCCGAACTAGCGATCCCTCCTACAATGAGCAGTTCTTC. As protein: CASSRTSDPSYNEQFF.

This clonotype has only a few counts. The V gene is TRBV5-1, the J gene TRBJ2-7; no definite D call. V shed 5 bases and J shed 4 bases, with 13 bases lying between them. Germline V lookup: CDR1 SGHRS, CDR2 YFSETQ. There are 13 residues in the CDR3. The CDR3 spells CASRPSSMYEQYF. The CDR3 coding sequence is TGCGCCAGCAGACCCTCATCAATGTACGAGCAGTACTTC.

This clonotype occurred many times. The rearrangement uses TRBV7-9 and TRBJ1-1; D is unclear. The CDR3 runs to 15 residues. CDR1 is SEHNR and CDR2 is FQNEAQ in the germline V gene (reference sequence). Trimming removed 4 bases from V and 1 base from J, with 13 bases in between. The CDR3: CASSSAAKRNTEAFF. The CDR3 nucleotides read TGTGCCAGCAGCTCGGCGGCCAAGAGGAACACTGAAGCTTTCTTT.

The J gene is TRBJ2-1, the V gene TRBV10-1, with 9 bases identical to TRBD1. Germline CDR1 WNHNN, CDR2 SYGVQD (reference sequence). CDR3 length: 11 residues. Losses at the gene ends were 7 bases for V and 9 bases for J; bases not matched to a gene: 1. The CDR3 reads CASMDRGEQFF. The DNA of the CDR3 is TGCGCCAGCATGGACAGGGGTGAGCAGTTCTTC.

This clonotype was seen a few times. V usage is TRBV7-8 and J usage is TRBJ2-2; possible D gene TRBD1, 6 bases. The germline V gene has CDR1 SGHVS and CDR2 FQNEAQ. The length of the CDR3 is 15 residues. Trimming cost V 1 base and J 5 bases, with 11 bases left between them. CDR3 sequence: CASSLEGERTGELFF. The CDR3 nucleotides are TGTGCCAGCAGCTTAGAGGGGGAAAGAACCGGGGAGCTGTTTTTT.

In its sample, this clonotype was seen once. The rearrangement joins TRBV11-2 to TRBJ1-1; D perhaps matches TRBD1 (5 bases). Germline assignment: CDR1 SGHAT and CDR2 FQNNGV. Trimming removed 2 bases at V and 1 base at J, with 14 bases between. CDR3 size: 16 residues. The CDR3 DNA is TGTGCCAGCAGCTTAAGTACAGGTGGACAGAACACTGAAGCTTTCTTT. Its protein product is CASSLSTGGQNTEAFF.

Turning to this clonotype: It may be a read error: a sequence one base away is much more abundant. The chain recombines TRBV20-1 with TRBJ2-1; 8 bases are shared with TRBD2. The CDR3 consists of 14 residues. Germline V gene data show CDR1 as DFQATT and CDR2 as SNEGSKA (reference sequence). In DNA form, the CDR3 reads TGCAGTGCCCCTAAAAGCGGGAGCGGCCATGAGCACTTCTTC. It is translated as CSAPKSGSGHEHFF.

In its sample, this clonotype was seen many times. CDR3 protein: CASSLTSGRLGEQFF. The CDR3 nucleotides read TGTGCCAGCAGCTTGACTAGCGGGAGACTAGGTGAGCAGTTCTTC. J is TRBJ2-1 and V is TRBV7-2; TRBD2 agrees at 12 bases. This CDR3 comprises 15 residues. CDR1 and CDR2 (germline): SGHTA, FQGNSA. J was trimmed by 9 bases and V by 3 bases; bases with no gene match: 6.

The J gene is TRBJ1-3, the V gene TRBV20-1; no definite D call. Germline V gene data show CDR1 as DFQATT and CDR2 as SNEGSKA (reference sequence). The CDR3 extends over 11 amino acids. V was pared by 6 bases and J by 8 bases, with 11 bases between. The CDR3 nucleotides are TGCAGTGCGCCACAGTGGGACACCATATATTTT. It specifies CSAPQWDTIYF.

This clonotype has at least ten counts. This chain joins TRBV29-1 and TRBJ2-5, with 9 bases fitting TRBD2. The CDR3 is 13 residues long. Germline V gene data show CDR1 as SQVTM and CDR2 as ANQGSEA. V lost 7 bases and J lost 2; bases outside the gene matches: 5. CDR3 nucleotide sequence: TGCAGCGGCGGGACTAGCTTTCAAGAGACCCAGTACTTC. This sequence encodes CSGGTSFQETQYF.

This clonotype was picked up a small number of times. This chain links TRBV19 with TRBJ2-5; a possible D gene is TRBD1 (5 bases). Germline CDR1 and CDR2: LNHDA and SQIVND (reference sequence). Trimming pared 2 bases from V and 5 bases from J, leaving 12 bases between. The CDR3 has 14 amino acids. The CDR3 is CASSIKVGAETQYF. In DNA form, the CDR3 reads TGTGCCAGTAGTATAAAGGTTGGGGCCGAGACCCAGTACTTC.

This clonotype was picked up many times. This chain joins TRBV20-1 and TRBJ2-1, with 14 bases matching TRBD2. Germline CDR1 and CDR2: DFQATT and SNEGSKA (reference sequence). The J segment lost 2 bases and the V segment lost 6 bases, leaving 15 bases of the junction unmatched. The CDR3 is made up of 19 amino acids. The CDR3 DNA sequence: TGCAGTGCGTATAGGACTAGCGGGAGGCTCTTACCCGCCTACAATGAGCAGTTCTTC. Protein: CSAYRTSGRLLPAYNEQFF.